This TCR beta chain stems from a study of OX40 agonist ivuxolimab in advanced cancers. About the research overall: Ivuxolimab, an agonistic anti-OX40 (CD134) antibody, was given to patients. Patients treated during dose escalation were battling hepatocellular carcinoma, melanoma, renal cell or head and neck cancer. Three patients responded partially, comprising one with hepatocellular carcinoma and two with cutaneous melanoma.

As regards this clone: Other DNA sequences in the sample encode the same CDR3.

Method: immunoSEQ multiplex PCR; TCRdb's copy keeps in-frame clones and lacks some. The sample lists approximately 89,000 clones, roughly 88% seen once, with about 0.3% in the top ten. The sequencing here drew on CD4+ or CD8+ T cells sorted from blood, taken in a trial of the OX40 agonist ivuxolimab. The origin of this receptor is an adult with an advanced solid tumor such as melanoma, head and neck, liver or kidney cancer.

The CDR3 here is CASSQGTGTEAFF. Here the CDR3 DNA reads TGTGCCAGCAGCCAAGGGACAGGCACTGAAGCTTTCTTT. The V and J genes are TRBV14 and TRBJ1-1; 7 bases are shared with TRBD1. V shed 1 base and J 4 bases; nucleotides not matched to a gene: 0. Per germline, CDR1 SGHDN and CDR2 FVKESK. The CDR3 is 13 amino acids.